This entry lists 8 T cell receptor beta chains sequenced from one sample in a study of CD8 T cells in ankylosing spondylitis. General study results and limits: One TCR beta motif, made up of about 8 highly homologous variants, appeared characteristic of ankylosing spondylitis blood.

Antigens for these TCRs are unknown. TCRdb re-called the 5' RACE reads through MiXCR, storing one row per CDR3 protein. The table has under 950,000 distinct CDR3 sequences, roughly 19% seen once. The sample comprised blood, either unsorted or a sorted T cell fraction (not recorded which). Source of these receptors: a male donor with ankylosing spondylitis.

This clonotype has a single count. V gene TRBV5-1 combines with J gene TRBJ1-1; no reliable D call. The germline V gene encodes CDR1 SGHRS and CDR2 YFSETQ. Trimming removed 4 bases at V and 5 bases at J, with 15 bases between. This CDR3 is 14 amino acids long. The CDR3 loop reads CASSPRALGTEAFF. As DNA, the CDR3 is TGCGCCAGCAGCCCTAGGGCCCTAGGGACTGAAGCTTTCTTT. The complete variable domain, with remaining parts taken from reference TRBV5-1 and TRBJ1-1, reads KAGVTQTPRYLIKTRGQQVTLSCSPISGHRSVSWYQQTPGQGLQFLFEYFSETQRNKGNFPGRFSGRQFSNSRSEMNVSTLELGDSALYLCASSPRALGTEAFFGQGTRLTVV.

This clonotype was detected only a few times. This chain links TRBV5-5 with TRBJ2-3; D unresolved. From germline, CDR1 is SGHKS and CDR2 YYEKEE (reference sequence). CDR3 length: 13 amino acids. V lost 7 bases and J 1 base, leaving 10 bases between the germline ends. The CDR3 loop is CASWPWGTDTQYF. CDR3 coding DNA: TGTGCCAGCTGGCCCTGGGGCACAGATACGCAGTATTTT.

The chain links TRBV12-3 or TRBV12-4 to TRBJ2-3; D is possibly TRBD2 (7 bases). The CDR3 sequence is 17 residues long. V was cut by 1 base and J by 2 bases, with 16 bases left in between. CDR3 nucleotides: TGTGCCAGCAGTTTAGTAACGGGCGGGGGCCTCACAGATACGCAGTATTTT. This codes for CASSLVTGGGLTDTQYF.

V and J are TRBV6-5 and TRBJ2-1; 7 bases line up with TRBD2. V was pared by 2 bases and J by 10 bases, with 8 bases of the junction left unmatched. The germline CDR1 and CDR2 sequences are MNHEY and SVGAGI. The CDR3 length is 14 residues. The CDR3 DNA reads as TGTGCCAGCAGTTACGAGGGAGGGGCAGCCGAGCAGTTCTTC. Protein sequence: CASSYEGGAAEQFF.

This clonotype was counted only a few times. The chain couples TRBV5-5 to TRBJ2-1; 8 positions match TRBD2. V lost 1 base and J lost 1; bases outside the gene matches: 4. CDR3 length: 16 residues. Germline assignment: CDR1 SGHKS and CDR2 YYEKEE (reference sequence). Written as DNA, the CDR3 is TGTGCCAGCAGCTTGCAACTAGCGGCGTCCTACAATGAGCAGTTCTTC. It translates to CASSLQLAASYNEQFF.

The chain has TRBV28 and TRBJ2-6; D gene ambiguous. V lost 3 bases and J lost 1, with 10 bases in between. CDR3 length: 16 amino acids. Germline assignment: CDR1 MDHEN and CDR2 SYDVKM. CDR3 DNA: TGTGCCAGCAGTTTTGGTACTGGTTCTGGGGCCAACGTCCTGACTTTC. It translates to CASSFGTGSGANVLTF.

This clonotype has a handful of counts. The chain has TRBV10-3 and TRBJ2-7; possibly TRBD1 for D (6 bases). The CDR3 totals 13 residues. In germline, CDR1 is ENHRY, CDR2 SYGVKD. V lost 2 bases and J lost 4, with 9 bases in between. The CDR3: CAISERGGYEQYF. CDR3 DNA: TGTGCCATCAGTGAGCGAGGGGGTTACGAGCAGTACTTC.

This clonotype came up a few times. The chain carries TRBV4-1 and TRBJ1-6; 12 positions match TRBD1. Germline V gene sequence: CDR1 MGHRA, CDR2 YSYEKL. The CDR3 consists of 19 residues. V shed 3 bases and J 0 bases; nucleotides not matched to a gene: 6. CDR3 bases: TGCGCCAGCAGCCATCCGGGACAGGGGGCCAGCTCCTATAATTCACCCCTCCACTTT. It translates to CASSHPGQGASSYNSPLHF.